One T cell receptor beta chain is described in this entry. The target antigen is unknown. This sample is drawn from a study of CXCR3-negative and CXCR3-positive naive CD8 T cells. Study-level background: Cumulative TRB read yield was some 140 million, averaging about 1.5 +/- 0.3 million per library.

5' RACE with UMI labels generated the TRB cDNA libraries. TCRdb re-called the 5' RACE reads; one entry per CDR3 protein, DNA not given. Its clone listing holds some 61,000 distinct CDR3 sequences. Study findings and constraints: Memory CD8+ cells showed much lower diversity, while both naive subsets displayed comparably high diversity.

Sequences were obtained from naive CXCR3- CD8+ T cells from blood. The subset is: CD45RO-CCR7+CD27+CD95- naive CD8+ T cells lacking CXCR3 (TNR3-). This TCR came from a human donor in good health. Some clones in this sample may be carry-over from other donors' samples.

The CDR3 protein is CASSPAGGSSYNEQFF. The J gene is TRBJ2-1, the V gene TRBV9; without DNA, the TCRdb call of TRBD1 cannot be checked. The CDR3 sequence is 16 residues long. CDR1 and CDR2 from the germline V gene are SGDLS and YYNGEE. Full variable domain (rest looked up from reference TRBV9 and TRBJ2-1): DSGVTQTPKHLITATGQRVTLRCSPRSGDLSVYWYQQSLDQGLQFLIQYYNGEERAKGNILERFSAQQFPDLHSELNLSSLELGDSALYFCASSPAGGSSYNEQFFGPGTRLTVL.